This T cell receptor (beta chain) appears in the sequencing data of a study of PD-1 blockade in classical Hodgkin lymphoma. Study results and caveats: Prior therapy or disease activity may underlie the repertoire differences, whose causes remain undefined. Compared with healthy donors, newly diagnosed patients reportedly showed lower baseline TCR diversity.

The CDR3 length is 17 residues. CDR1 is KGHSH and CDR2 is LQKENI in the germline V gene. V was shortened by 1 base and J by 2 bases, with 14 bases between the two germline ends. About this clone itself: Its antigen is not identified.

Profiling relied on immunoSEQ multiplex PCR, and the TCRdb table lists in-frame clones only, not all of them. The sample has tens of thousands of clones, 93% seen once; the top ten hold less than 3.5%. This sample's time point: newly diagnosed, previously untreated cHL patient sample. Researchers used newly diagnosed, untreated classical Hodgkin lymphoma PBMCs for comparison. This TCR was recovered from a human donor with classical Hodgkin lymphoma. The chain is built from TRBV18 and TRBJ2-2; D unresolved. The sequenced sample consisted of peripheral blood mononuclear cells (PBMCs). CDR3 protein: CASSPQRNSINTGELFF. The CDR3 coding sequence is TGTGCCAGCTCACCACAAAGAAATTCCATAAACACCGGGGAGCTGTTTTTT.